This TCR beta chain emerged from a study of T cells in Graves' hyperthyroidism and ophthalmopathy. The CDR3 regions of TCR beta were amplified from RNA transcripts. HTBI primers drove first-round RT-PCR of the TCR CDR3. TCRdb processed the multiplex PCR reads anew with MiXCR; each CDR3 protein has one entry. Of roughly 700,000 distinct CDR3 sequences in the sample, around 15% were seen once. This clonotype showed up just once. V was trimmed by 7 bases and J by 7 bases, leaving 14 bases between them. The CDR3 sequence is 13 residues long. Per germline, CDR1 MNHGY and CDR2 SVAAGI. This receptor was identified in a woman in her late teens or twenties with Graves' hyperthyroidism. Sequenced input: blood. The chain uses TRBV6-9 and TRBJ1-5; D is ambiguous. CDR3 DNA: TGTGCCAGCAACGGGCAGGAAGGGCAGCCCCAGCATTTT. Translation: CASNGQEGQPQHF.